This TCR beta chain was captured in a study of blood T cell repertoires in COVID-19. The CDR3 has 15 amino acids. Germline assignment: CDR1 GTSNPN and CDR2 SVGIG (reference sequence). The V and J ends lost 1 base and 7 bases respectively, with 16 bases between them. This table comes from immunoSEQ multiplex PCR, and its TCRdb copy is limited to in-frame clones, with some not included. This sample has some 100,000 clones, with roughly 80% found just once. Sequenced material: peripheral blood. The chain links TRBV30 to TRBJ1-4; D not certain. This receptor was taken from a man older than 75 with active or convalescent COVID-19. The CDR3 sequence: CAWSDPDFRREKLFF. CDR3 in DNA: TGTGCCTGGAGTGACCCGGACTTTCGGCGTGAAAAACTGTTTTTT.